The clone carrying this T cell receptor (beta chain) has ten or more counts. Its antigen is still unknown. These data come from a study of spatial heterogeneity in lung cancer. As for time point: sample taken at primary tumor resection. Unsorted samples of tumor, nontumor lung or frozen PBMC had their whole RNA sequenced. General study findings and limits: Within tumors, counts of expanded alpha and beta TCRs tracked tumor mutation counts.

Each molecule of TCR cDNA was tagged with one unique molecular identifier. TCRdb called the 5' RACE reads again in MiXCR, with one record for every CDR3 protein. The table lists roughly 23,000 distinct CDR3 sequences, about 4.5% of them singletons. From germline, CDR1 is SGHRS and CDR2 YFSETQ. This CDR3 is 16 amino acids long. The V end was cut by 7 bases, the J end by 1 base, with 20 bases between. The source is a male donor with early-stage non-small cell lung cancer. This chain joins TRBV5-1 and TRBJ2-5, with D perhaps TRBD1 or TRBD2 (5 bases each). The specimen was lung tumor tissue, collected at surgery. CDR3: CASGPKDGTLQETQYF. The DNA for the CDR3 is TGCGCCAGCGGGCCAAAAGACGGGACCCTCCAAGAGACCCAGTACTTC.